This T cell receptor beta chain is drawn from a study of identical twins. Trimming removed 4 bases from V and 5 bases from J; junction bases left unmatched: 1. CDR1 is SGHRS and CDR2 is YFSETQ in the germline V gene. This CDR3 contains 14 residues. General observations from the study: The abundant beta clonotypes from cord blood had fewer insertions, and memory repertoires had none of this. Alpha sequences out of frame and shared by twins had excess low generation probability. Part of the zero-insertion signal could reflect confounding by invariant MAIT and iNKT cells.

Worth noting for this clonotype: The target antigen is unknown.

MiXCR, run by TCRdb on the 5' RACE reads, gives a single entry per CDR3 protein. The repertoire holds 200,000 to 300,000 distinct CDR3 sequences, with about 7% as singletons. This sample was also put to use in a study of yellow fever vaccine responses in identical twins.

This receptor was obtained from a woman between 18 and 29 years old in good health. The chain links TRBV5-1 to TRBJ2-3; TRBD2 matches at 13 bases. The sample taken for sequencing was memory (CD45RO+) T cells sorted from blood. The CDR3: CASSRTSGGDTQYF. In DNA, the CDR3 is TGCGCCAGCAGCAGGACTAGCGGGGGAGATACGCAGTATTTT.